The 20 T cell receptor beta chains given below trace back to one sample, sequenced in a study of T-cell reconstitution after alpha-beta-depleted transplantation in children. No antigen is known for these receptors. Library preparation (for TCRbeta) was performed with unique molecular identifiers. From the PCR reads, TCRdb called clonotypes with MiXCR, one entry per CDR3 protein. The data hold about 300,000 distinct CDR3 sequences, with almost 8% observed a single time. General observations from the study: Once a year had passed after transplant, T-cell counts and diversity came mostly from newly produced T cells.

The sequencing used peripheral blood, collected 360 days after TCRalphabeta/CD19-depleted stem cell transplant. The receptors shown here come from a female patient aged 2 to 10 who had a stem cell transplant for Fanconi anemia, so the T cells may come from the graft donor.

This clonotype showed up many times. This sequence joins TRBV24-1 and TRBJ2-1; tentatively, D is TRBD2 (6 bases). This CDR3 contains 17 residues. V lost 2 bases and J lost 0, with 13 bases in between. CDR1 and CDR2 (germline): KGHDR, SFDVKD. CDR3 protein: CATSDSEGSFSYNEQFF. The CDR3 region has the DNA TGTGCCACCAGTGATTCGGAGGGGTCCTTCTCCTACAATGAGCAGTTCTTC.

This clonotype was found a few times. The rearrangement links TRBV4-3 to TRBJ1-2; D call uncertain. Trimming cost V 0 bases and J 8 bases, with 13 bases left between them. This CDR3 has 14 amino acids. Germline V lookup: CDR1 LGHNA, CDR2 YSLEER. Here the CDR3 DNA reads TGCGCCAGCAGCCAAGATCATAGGGCCGGGGGCTACACCTTC. This encodes CASSQDHRAGGYTF.

V usage is TRBV5-1 and J usage is TRBJ2-1, with TRBD1 as a possible D gene (6 bases). This CDR3 contains 15 residues. The germline gives CDR1 SGHRS, CDR2 YFSETQ. V dropped 4 bases and J dropped 4 bases, with 15 bases sitting between them. The CDR3 coding sequence is TGCGCCAGCAGCGATGGACAGAAAGTGTACAATGAGCAGTTCTTC. It specifies CASSDGQKVYNEQFF.

In its sample, this clonotype was seen a few times. The V and J genes are TRBV6-2 or TRBV6-3 and TRBJ1-2; TRBD1 agrees at 8 bases. The CDR3 has 13 amino acids. Trimming cost V 0 bases and J 6 bases; bases outside gene matches: 0. CDR1 MNHEY and CDR2 SVGEGT come from the germline V gene. CDR3 sequence: CASSYSTGDGYTF. As DNA, the CDR3 is TGTGCCAGCAGTTACTCGACAGGGGATGGCTACACCTTC.

This clonotype showed up many times. This chain joins TRBV5-1 and TRBJ2-7; the match to TRBD2 covers 11 bases. CDR3 length: 16 residues. V was clipped by 5 bases and J by 0 bases; unmatched bases: 7. The V gene's germline CDR1 is SGHRS and CDR2 YFSETQ. The CDR3 region has the DNA TGCGCCAGCAGGGGGACTAGCGGTATTTACTCCTACGAGCAGTACTTC. Translation gives CASRGTSGIYSYEQYF.

There are a few counts of this clonotype. This chain links TRBV7-6 with TRBJ2-3, with D possibly TRBD1 on 5 matching bases. Germline V lookup: CDR1 SGHVS, CDR2 FNYEAQ. This CDR3 spans 16 amino acids. V lost 5 bases to trimming and J lost 1 base, with 16 bases between them. CDR3 bases: TGTGCCAGCAGCCCCCGCTCACAGGTGGGCACAGATACGCAGTATTTT. It codes for CASSPRSQVGTDTQYF.

The chain recombines TRBV2 with TRBJ2-6; 9 nucleotides match TRBD1. Germline V gives CDR1 SNHLY, CDR2 FYNNEI. CDR3 length: 17 residues. V gave up 9 bases and J gave up 0 bases; unmatched junction bases: 9. CDR3 sequence (DNA): TGTGCCAGACTTGGGACAGGGAATATCTCTGGGGCCAACGTCCTGACTTTC. This gives the protein CARLGTGNISGANVLTF.

The V and J genes are TRBV2 and TRBJ2-1; 13 nucleotides match TRBD2. The CDR3 is 17 amino acids. J gave up 3 bases and V 4 bases, and 6 bases lay outside the gene matches. Germline CDR1 SNHLY, CDR2 FYNNEI. CDR3 coding DNA: TGTGCCAGCAGTGTCTGGACTAGCGGGGGCCTCTACAATGAGCAGTTCTTC. Translation gives CASSVWTSGGLYNEQFF.

This clonotype was recorded at least ten times. The chain uses TRBV5-1 and TRBJ2-7; 8 positions agree with TRBD1. With V trimmed by 0 bases and J by 5 bases, 4 bases remained unmatched. The CDR3 is 14 amino acids. The germline gives CDR1 SGHRS, CDR2 YFSETQ. The CDR3 loop reads CASSLGTGLDEQYF. CDR3 DNA sequence: TGCGCCAGCAGCTTGGGGACAGGGTTGGACGAGCAGTACTTC.

This clonotype was seen ten or more times. This sequence joins TRBV7-6 and TRBJ1-6, with D unclear. Germline V CDR1 and CDR2: SGHVS, FNYEAQ. CDR3 size: 12 residues. Trimming left V 6 bases short and J 4 bases short, with 4 bases between. CDR3 sequence: CASRGYNSPLHF. The CDR3 coding sequence is TGTGCCAGCAGGGGGTATAATTCACCCCTCCACTTT. The whole variable domain, filled in from reference TRBV7-6 and TRBJ1-6, reads GAGVSQSPRYKVTKRGQDVALRCDPISGHVSLYWYRQALGQGPEFLTYFNYEAQQDKSGLPNDRFSAERPEGSISTLTIQRTEQRDSAMYRCASRGYNSPLHFGNGTRLTVT.

This clonotype was counted at least ten times. The genes are TRBV6-2 or TRBV6-3 and TRBJ2-5; weak D call: TRBD2 (6 bases). CDR1 is MNHEY, CDR2 SVGEGT, per germline. The CDR3 has 14 amino acids. Between the trimmed V and J ends, which lost 7 bases and 1 base, there was a span of 13 bases. CDR3 region: CASTHGSGQETQYF. DNA for the CDR3: TGTGCCAGCACCCACGGGAGCGGCCAAGAGACCCAGTACTTC.

This clonotype has ten or more counts. V is TRBV7-9 and J is TRBJ2-2; D is possibly TRBD1 or TRBD2 (5 bases each). Germline V lookup: CDR1 SEHNR, CDR2 FQNEAQ (reference sequence). Trimming took 6 bases from V and 4 from J, leaving 24 bases between them. The CDR3 totals 18 residues. CDR3 region: CASRPGSGFGTVTGELFF. The CDR3 DNA reads as TGTGCCAGCAGACCAGGTTCGGGGTTCGGGACGGTCACCGGGGAGCTGTTTTTT.

This clonotype was seen at least ten times. The rearrangement joins TRBV5-1 to TRBJ2-7, with D possibly being TRBD1 or TRBD2 (5 bases each). Looked up from germline, CDR1 is SGHRS and CDR2 is YFSETQ. V was clipped by 4 bases and J by 9 bases, with 23 bases between them. CDR3 length equals 15 residues. CDR3 sequence reads: CASSTSPGTKTAQYF. The CDR3 DNA follows: TGCGCCAGCAGCACCTCCCCCGGGACCAAAACCGCGCAGTACTTC.

This clonotype has ten or more counts. Here the CDR3 reads CASSGLTQFNEQFF. The CDR3 DNA reads as TGTGCCAGCAGTGGTCTTACGCAATTCAATGAGCAGTTCTTC. The V gene is TRBV12-3 or TRBV12-4, the J gene TRBJ2-1; D uncertain. The germline V and J ends were trimmed by 5 bases and 6 bases, with 14 bases remaining between them. The CDR3 extends over 14 amino acids.

This clonotype was counted many times. The J gene is TRBJ2-3, the V gene TRBV6-1; the D is unclear. Trimming took 1 base from V and 9 from J, leaving 14 bases between them. CDR3 length equals 14 residues. Germline CDR1 and CDR2: MNHNS and SASEGT. DNA for the CDR3: TGTGCCAGCAGTGAAGATAAGGTCCGAGAAACGCAGTATTTT. It encodes CASSEDKVRETQYF.

This clonotype occurred a few times. The chain combines TRBV5-1 with TRBJ2-7, with D unresolved. The CDR3 is 14 residues long. The V gene lost 7 bases and the J gene lost 6 bases, with 20 bases spanning the gap. Germline V gives CDR1 SGHRS, CDR2 YFSETQ. The CDR3 protein is CASGPAGAPSEQYF. CDR3 bases: TGCGCCAGCGGGCCGGCAGGCGCTCCCTCCGAGCAGTACTTC.

This clonotype was picked up a small number of times. The V call is TRBV7-2, the J call TRBJ1-1; perhaps TRBD1 as D (5 bases). Germline V CDR1 and CDR2: SGHTA, FQGNSA. Trimming removed 4 bases from V and 5 bases from J, with 11 bases in between. The CDR3 extends over 13 amino acids. CDR3: CASSYGGVTEAFF. The CDR3 DNA follows: TGTGCCAGCAGCTACGGGGGGGTTACTGAAGCTTTCTTT. The full variable domain, its missing parts supplied by reference TRBV7-2 and TRBJ1-1, is GAGVSQSPSNKVTEKGKDVELRCDPISGHTALYWYRQSLGQGLEFLIYFQGNSAPDKSGLPSDRFSAERTGGSVSTLTIQRTQQEDSAVYLCASSYGGVTEAFFGQGTRLTVV.

This clonotype appeared many times. The chain carries TRBV28 and TRBJ1-2; maybe TRBD1 (5 bases). The ends were cut back, 5 bases at V and 8 bases at J, with 9 bases in the middle. This CDR3 is 11 amino acids long. The germline V gene has CDR1 MDHEN and CDR2 SYDVKM. The CDR3 spells CASSPRAGYTF. The CDR3 DNA sequence: TGTGCCAGCAGTCCCAGGGCGGGCTACACCTTC.

This clonotype was seen ten or more times. The rearrangement joins TRBV24-1 to TRBJ2-2; D is ambiguous. The CDR3 totals 13 residues. Germline V gives CDR1 KGHDR, CDR2 SFDVKD. Trimming removed 6 bases at V and 2 bases at J, with 6 bases between. CDR3 sequence (DNA): TGTGCCACCAGTTTCCACAACACCGGGGAGCTGTTTTTT. It specifies CATSFHNTGELFF.

This clonotype occurred many times. This chain links TRBV5-1 with TRBJ2-7, with 10 bases that match TRBD1. This CDR3 comprises 14 residues. Per the germline V gene, CDR1 is SGHRS and CDR2 is YFSETQ. V trimming: 3 bases; J trimming: 3 bases; junction bases outside the gene matches: 3. The DNA for the CDR3 is TGCGCCAGCAGCTGGACAGGGGGTGTCTACGAGCAGTACTTC. Encoded protein: CASSWTGGVYEQYF.